A selection of T cell receptor beta chains follows, all from one sample in a study of cytomegalovirus exposure and HLA in healthy donors. The assay was immunoSEQ multiplex PCR, and TCRdb's table has in-frame clones only and misses some. The sample includes 180,000 or so clones, less than 85% of them seen just once. Sequencing was done on a sample of PBMCs. These receptors originate from a male donor in good health and CMV-seronegative. Both conserved end residues are part of each CDR3. D genes are given only for firm matches.

TRBD1 | TRBJ2-1 | TRBV7-6 | CASSLWGQGDEQFF
NA | TRBJ2-3 | TRBV7-3 | CASSRTRPPDTQYF
TRBD2 | TRBJ2-3 | TRBV5-1 | CASSLARSGGSDTQYF
TRBD1 | TRBJ2-2 | TRBV7-3 | CASSIRDRYTGELFF
NA | TRBJ1-2 | TRBV19 | CASSAARALTYGYTF
TRBD1 | TRBJ2-7 | TRBV6-5 | CASRSTGSAYEQYF
NA | TRBJ1-6 | TRBV27 | CASSFDSRGRGAYNSPLHF
NA | TRBJ2-3 | TRBV18 | CASSPGGADTQYF
NA | TRBJ1-1 | TRBV18 | CASSPQTGETEAFF
NA | TRBJ2-3 | TRBV28 | CASSWTGTPRGTDTQYF
NA | TRBJ1-1 | TRBV30 | CAWIWGVSTEAFF
NA | TRBJ1-4 | TRBV7-8 | CASRGPPRGAVTNEKLFF
TRBD2 | TRBJ2-7 | TRBV5-1 | CASSLGLAGERYEQYF
NA | TRBJ1-6 | TRBV6-5 | CASSYYRANSPLHF
NA | TRBJ2-2 | TRBV15 | CATSRDLPTTPPNTGELFF
NA | TRBJ1-6 | TRBV6-5 | CASSYSGQGDSPLHF
NA | TRBJ2-3 | TRBV11-2 | CASSSSTDTQYF
NA | TRBJ2-1 | TRBV29-1 | CSVEVVSYNEQFF
NA | TRBJ2-7 | TRBV28 | CASSTTRQGPSYEQYF
NA | TRBJ2-1 | TRBV9 | CASSVHAGDEQFF
TRBD2 | TRBJ2-2 | TRBV27 | CASQSGSGAGELFF
TRBD1 | TRBJ1-3 | TRBV7-9 | CASSWDSSLSGNTIYF
TRBD1 | TRBJ1-5 | TRBV19 | CASRQGASNQPQHF
NA | TRBJ1-5 | TRBV11-2 | CASSLDLVGARFIGNQPQHF
TRBD2 | TRBJ2-2 | TRBV4-2 | CASSQVPGTSGGANTGELFF
TRBD2 | TRBJ2-1 | TRBV14 | CASSPGTNQYNEQFF
TRBD1 | TRBJ1-5 | TRBV27 | CASSPRVGTGDRQPQHF
TRBD2 | TRBJ2-7 | TRBV6-6 | CASSRTSAYEQYF
TRBD1 | TRBJ2-2 | TRBV6-6 | CASSSARQGAGELFF
TRBD2 | TRBJ2-1 | TRBV25-1 | CASSDPSGRATNEQFF
TRBD1 | TRBJ2-3 | TRBV2 | CAGPGQGDLGTQYF
NA | TRBJ1-5 | TRBV4-1 | CASSQPGDGNQPQHF
TRBD1 | TRBJ1-5 | TRBV10-1 | CASTPKDRGNQPQHF
NA | TRBJ1-1 | TRBV7-9 | CASETGMNTEAFF
TRBD2 | TRBJ2-5 | TRBV9 | CASSVDLAEQETQYF
TRBD1 | TRBJ1-1 | TRBV5-6 | CASSRGQVNTEAFF
TRBD1 | TRBJ1-4 | TRBV19 | CASSIGWTGSEEKLFF
TRBD2 | TRBJ2-7 | TRBV27 | CASPSGSPSYEQYF
NA | TRBJ2-7 | TRBV11-3 | CARGFSTGYEQYF
NA | TRBJ1-2 | TRBV2 | CASIQGNYGYTF
NA | TRBJ1-2 | TRBV5-5 | CASSSHLGQNYGYTF
NA | TRBJ2-5 | TRBV6-5 | CASSPGAGDRYF
NA | TRBJ2-2 | TRBV2 | CASSEVRGATGELFF
TRBD2 | TRBJ2-3 | TRBV6-1 | CASSDELGGGTSDTQYF
TRBD2 | TRBJ2-3 | TRBV27 | CASATSGTYTDTQYF
NA | TRBJ2-7 | TRBV2 | CASRQLYEQYF
TRBD1 | TRBJ1-3 | TRBV10-3 | CATRGQGGNTIYF
TRBD1 | NA | TRBV9 | CASSPRGGTGAYEQYF
NA | TRBJ1-1 | TRBV10-3 | CAISESGATGGVAFF
NA | TRBJ1-6 | TRBV7-6 | CASSLGGLGSPLHF
NA | TRBJ2-3 | TRBV25-1 | CASSDRNKRSNTDTQYF
NA | TRBJ1-1 | TRBV5-1 | CASSFGNPGSQAFF
NA | TRBJ1-1 | TRBV2 | CASSRYVTEAFF
TRBD2 | TRBJ2-5 | TRBV7-9 | CASSSAHRVAGGGETQYF
NA | TRBJ2-1 | TRBV28 | CASKTQGSSYNEQFF
NA | TRBJ1-2 | TRBV29-1 | CSVDENYGYTF
TRBD1 | TRBJ1-2 | TRBV7-9 | CASSLTRDSNYGYTF
TRBD1 | TRBJ2-1 | TRBV6-4 | CASSDETGTGANEQFF
NA | TRBJ2-7 | TRBV5-6 | CASSLWAGGWYEQYF